Listed below are T cell receptor beta chains from one sample, sequenced in a study of post-analysis software for immune sequencing data. Using its own MiXCR run on the PCR reads, TCRdb lists one record per CDR3 protein. This repertoire shows hundreds of thousands of distinct CDR3 sequences, around 60% found once; its top ten account for about 11%. The specimen was blood. These receptors were collected from a girl aged 2-10 years with multiple sclerosis. The CDR3 runs from the conserved cysteine through the conserved F or W. Each record gives: clone size, CDR3 length, V gene, D gene, J gene, CDR3 protein, CDR3 DNA. D genes are given only for firm matches. A clone size is listed for some rows: how often the clone was seen (once, few, many), or a class if it is expanded.

>few|14|TRBV14|NA|TRBJ2-7
CASSPWDTDYEQYF
TGTGCCAGCAGCCCGTGGGACACCGACTACGAGCAGTACTTC
>NA|15|TRBV5-1|TRBD1|TRBJ2-1
CASSRGLDNYNEQFF
TGCGCCAGCAGCAGGGGGCTAGACAATTACAATGAGCAGTTCTTC
>NA|14|TRBV7-9|NA|TRBJ1-1
CASSLSWRDTEAFF
TGTGCCAGCAGCTTATCGTGGCGGGATACTGAAGCTTTCTTT
>once|15|TRBV29-1|NA|TRBJ2-7
CSVGLTRLETGEQYF
TGCAGCGTTGGGCTTACGAGACTAGAAACGGGCGAGCAGTACTTC
>NA|17|TRBV5-1|TRBD1|TRBJ2-5
CASSFQTPGTGPETQYF
TGCGCCAGCAGCTTTCAAACCCCCGGGACAGGCCCAGAGACCCAGTACTTC
>once|16|TRBV7-2|NA|TRBJ2-2
CASSLGAASDTGELFF
TGTGCCAGCAGCTTAGGGGCCGCTTCGGACACCGGGGAGCTGTTTTTT
>NA|15|TRBV12-3/TRBV12-4|NA|TRBJ2-5
CASSLGDYLEETQYF
TGTGCCAGCAGTTTAGGAGACTACCTTGAAGAGACCCAGTACTTC
>NA|14|TRBV5-1|TRBD1|TRBJ1-2
CASSFGDSNYGYTF
TGCGCCAGCAGCTTTGGGGACAGCAACTATGGCTACACCTTC
>NA|16|TRBV6-1|NA|TRBJ1-2
CADQDLTGQPIYGYTF
TGTGCCGACCAAGATCTGACAGGACAGCCTATCTATGGCTACACCTTC
>NA|15|TRBV5-1|NA|TRBJ1-2
CASTSSGQPADGYTF
TGCGCCAGCACTTCCTCCGGACAACCAGCGGATGGCTACACCTTC
>NA|16|TRBV27|NA|TRBJ2-1
CASSKHQDSGTNEQFF
TGTGCCAGCAGTAAACATCAGGACAGTGGGACCAATGAGCAGTTCTTC
>NA|17|TRBV5-1|NA|TRBJ2-3
CASSSSIQGSSTDTQYF
TGCGCCAGCAGCTCGTCAATTCAGGGGTCTAGCACAGATACGCAGTATTTT
>NA|12|TRBV2|NA|TRBJ2-1
CASSEAGHEQFF
TGTGCCAGCAGTGAGGCAGGGCATGAGCAGTTCTTC
>many|13|TRBV5-1|NA|TRBJ1-5
CASSRDSNQPQHF
TGTGCCAGCAGTCGGGACAGCAATCAGCCCCAGCATTTT
>NA|14|TRBV20-1|TRBD2|TRBJ2-5
CSVQRGVLGETQYF
TGCAGTGTTCAGCGGGGGGTCCTAGGGGAGACCCAGTACTTC
>NA|16|TRBV24-1|NA|TRBJ1-2
CATSDPPLRVKGSYTF
TGTGCCACCAGTGATCCACCCCTCCGGGTCAAAGGTAGCTACACCTTC
>NA|14|TRBV2|NA|TRBJ1-2
CASSFHLREGGYTF
TGTGCCAGCAGTTTTCATCTGCGCGAAGGTGGCTACACCTTC
>NA|16|TRBV4-1|TRBD2|TRBJ2-3
CASSQEGLPRLDTQYF
TGCGCCAGCAGCCAAGAGGGACTACCCCGATTAGATACGCAGTATTTT
>few|14|TRBV29-1|TRBD2|TRBJ2-3
CSVILAGGTDTQYF
TGCAGCGTCATACTAGCGGGTGGCACAGATACGCAGTATTTT
>NA|15|TRBV6-5|TRBD1|TRBJ1-6
CASKTGMWQRSPLHF
TGTGCCAGCAAGACAGGGATGTGGCAGAGATCACCCCTCCACTTT
>NA|12|TRBV12-3/TRBV12-4|NA|TRBJ2-4
CASSPSQNIQYF
TGTGCCAGCAGCCCTAGTCAAAACATTCAGTACTTC
>NA|13|TRBV6-5|TRBD1|TRBJ1-2
CASSDRGSYGYTF
TGTGCCAGCAGTGACAGGGGCTCCTATGGCTACACCTTC
>NA|14|TRBV7-2|TRBD1|TRBJ2-5
CASSRRDRVETQYF
TGTGCCAGCAGCCGACGGGACAGGGTAGAGACCCAGTACTTC
>NA|17|TRBV5-1|NA|TRBJ2-7
CASSLVGVGRSAYEQYF
TGCGCCAGCAGCTTGGTCGGAGTTGGGCGTTCCGCCTACGAGCAGTACTTC
>NA|16|TRBV29-1|TRBD2|TRBJ2-5
CSVLAGGPPNKETQYF
TGCAGCGTTTTGGCGGGGGGGCCTCCCAACAAAGAGACCCAGTACTTC
>NA|14|TRBV12-3/TRBV12-4|NA|TRBJ2-7
CASGLTSPGHEQYF
TGTGCCAGCGGTTTAACTAGCCCTGGCCACGAGCAGTACTTC
>NA|14|TRBV28|NA|TRBJ2-1
CASRASSSYNEQFF
TGTGCCAGCCGCGCTTCGAGCTCCTACAATGAGCAGTTCTTC
>NA|17|TRBV5-6|NA|TRBJ2-1
CASSPFPTRSSYNEQFF
TGTGCCAGCAGCCCCTTCCCAACACGAAGCTCCTACAATGAGCAGTTCTTC
>few|14|TRBV29-1|TRBD2|TRBJ2-7
CSVEVGGRAYEQYF
TGCAGCGTTGAAGTAGGAGGGAGGGCCTACGAGCAGTACTTC
>NA|11|TRBV20-1|NA|TRBJ2-5
CSAGPSSEQYF
TGCAGTGCTGGACCTAGTAGTGAGCAGTACTTC
>few|14|TRBV20-1|TRBD1|TRBJ1-5
CSAKGQGGSQPQHF
TGCAGTGCCAAGGGACAGGGAGGCAGTCAGCCCCAGCATTTT
>NA|15|TRBV20-1|NA|TRBJ1-6
CSAKSLPSGNSPLHF
TGCAGTGCTAAATCCTTGCCCTCGGGGAATTCACCCCTCCACTTT
>few|15|TRBV29-1|NA|TRBJ2-1
CSAIPVAQRKNEQFF
TGCAGCGCTATCCCGGTAGCGCAGAGGAAGAATGAGCAGTTCTTC
>NA|14|TRBV3-1|NA|TRBJ2-3
CASSQSSAGDTQYF
TGTGCCAGCAGCCAATCTAGTGCGGGGGATACGCAGTATTTT
>few|20|TRBV6-5|TRBD1|TRBJ2-1
CASSYSMGPVKTGLGNEQFF
TGTGCCAGCAGTTACTCGATGGGGCCGGTTAAGACAGGGTTAGGTAATGAGCAGTTCTTC
>NA|11|TRBV28|NA|TRBJ2-5
CASRDRGPQYF
TGTGCCAGCCGGGATCGGGGTCCCCAGTACTTC
>few|14|TRBV29-1|NA|TRBJ1-1
CSVQTKSGNTEAFF
TGCAGCGTTCAAACTAAATCGGGGAACACTGAAGCTTTCTTT
>few|19|TRBV5-1|TRBD2|TRBJ2-2
CASSTALLAGGPSTGELFF
TGCGCCAGCAGCACCGCGCTACTAGCGGGAGGGCCTAGTACCGGGGAGCTGTTTTTT
>NA|16|TRBV2|NA|TRBJ1-5
CASSEALGPRGWPQHF
TGTGCCAGCAGTGAAGCCCTGGGACCGCGGGGTTGGCCCCAGCATTTT
>NA|15|TRBV27|TRBD1|TRBJ2-1
CASSPLGTGKSEQFF
TGTGCCAGCAGTCCCTTGGGGACAGGGAAGAGTGAGCAGTTCTTC